Here is one T cell receptor beta chain with its context. Its antigen remains undetermined. Per-base qualities were not stored, and no clone one base away is much larger. Library method: PCR. The sequencer listed for this sample is HiSeq X Ten. TCRdb redid the processing of the public reads, applying fastp at Q25 and MiXCR, and retained in-frame beta chains. Identical CDR3 proteins give one entry, which carries the most common genes and DNA. For this sample there are 2,000 or so distinct CDR3 sequences; about half appear just once. Approximately 22% of the sample belongs to the ten largest clones. The CDR3, cysteine through phenylalanine, is 15 amino acids long. Just the 45-base CDR3 DNA is kept, in frame starting at base 1. CDR1 and CDR2 are read off the germline V gene (reference sequence) as MNHEY and SMNVEV. Donors were patients with localized lung adenocarcinoma, a subtype of non-small cell lung cancer. The centers of localized lung adenocarcinomas were where the samples came from. For TCR repertoire analysis, CD4+ T cells taken from tumor tissue were profiled apart from CD8+ T cells.

This entry belongs to a study of CD4 and CD8 cells across lung adenocarcinoma regions (dated by TCRdb to the late 2010s). Some background on the complete study: The study examined intratumor heterogeneity of the T cell receptor repertoire by comparing tumor centers with tumor margins.

The chain joins TRBV27 to TRBJ2-3, and possibly TRBD2, on 7 matching bases. The end of the DNA fits TRBJ2-5 better, so the J call may be wrong. Sample: CD4+ T cells from the center of a lung tumor. The sample's cell subset or site label, decoded: tumor center region. This receptor was obtained from a female donor with lung adenocarcinoma. The CD4 and CD8 labels of this study may be unreliable. CDR3 sequence: CASSLFRGATQTQYF. The DNA sequence follows: TGTGCCAGCAGTTTATTTCGGGGGGCCACCCAGACCCAGTACTTC.